This record concerns one T cell receptor (beta chain) sequence. The source of the sample is a study of cytomegalovirus exposure and HLA in healthy donors. This CDR3 has 15 residues. Trimming pared 7 bases from V and 4 bases from J, leaving 17 bases between. CDR1 is MDHEN, CDR2 SYDVKM, per germline. The PCR used 60 Vbeta and 13 Jbeta primers. The assay was immunoSEQ multiplex PCR, and TCRdb's table has in-frame clones only and misses some. The table shows 150,000 to 200,000 clones, with approximately 73% occurring only once. The gene calls are TRBV28 and TRBJ1-5; D remains unclear. Sequencing was performed on PBMCs. This sequence was found in a man in his fifties in good health and CMV-seronegative. In DNA, the CDR3 is TGTGCCAGCACTATACCCGGTCGGGGAAATCAGCCCCAGCATTTT. Its translation is CASTIPGRGNQPQHF.